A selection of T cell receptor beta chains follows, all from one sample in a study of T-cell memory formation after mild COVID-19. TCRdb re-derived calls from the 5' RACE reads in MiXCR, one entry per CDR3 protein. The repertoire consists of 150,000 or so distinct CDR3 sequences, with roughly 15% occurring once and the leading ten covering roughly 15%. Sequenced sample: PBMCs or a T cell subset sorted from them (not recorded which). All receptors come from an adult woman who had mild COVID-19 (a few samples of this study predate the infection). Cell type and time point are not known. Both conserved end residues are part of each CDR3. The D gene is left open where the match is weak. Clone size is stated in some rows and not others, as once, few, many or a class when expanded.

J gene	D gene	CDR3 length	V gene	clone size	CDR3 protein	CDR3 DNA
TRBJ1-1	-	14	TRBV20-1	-	CSARPDIRNTEAFF	TGCAGTGCTAGGCCGGACATTCGTAACACTGAAGCTTTCTTT
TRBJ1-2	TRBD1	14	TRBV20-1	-	CSAGNRGRGDGYTF	TGCAGTGCTGGGAACAGGGGGCGCGGTGATGGCTACACCTTC
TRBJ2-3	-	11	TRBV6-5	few	CASMVADTQYF	TGTGCCAGCATGGTAGCTGATACGCAGTATTTT
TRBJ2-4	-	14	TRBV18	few	CASSPKGFENIQYF	TGTGCCAGCTCACCAAAGGGATTCGAAAACATTCAGTACTTC
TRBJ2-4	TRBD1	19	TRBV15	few	CATSRDSGRGRGLPNIQYF	TGTGCCACCAGCAGAGATTCGGGCAGGGGGCGAGGTTTGCCAAACATTCAGTACTTC
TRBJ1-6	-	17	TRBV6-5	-	CASSYSLGQGGDSPLHF	TGTGCCAGCAGTTACTCCCTGGGGCAGGGAGGGGATTCACCCCTCCACTTT
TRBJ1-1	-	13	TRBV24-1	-	CATSGGEYTEAFF	TGTGCCACCAGTGGGGGGGAGTACACTGAAGCTTTCTTT
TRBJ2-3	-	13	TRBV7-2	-	CASSPIEGGTQYF	TGTGCCAGCAGTCCCATTGAGGGGGGTACGCAGTATTTT
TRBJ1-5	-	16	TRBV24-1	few	CATSDKDSLSNQPQHF	TGTGCCACCAGTGATAAGGACAGTCTTAGCAATCAGCCCCAGCATTTT
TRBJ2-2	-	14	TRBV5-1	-	CASSSDPNTGELFF	TGCGCCAGCAGCTCGGACCCAAACACCGGGGAGCTGTTTTTT
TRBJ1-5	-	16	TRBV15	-	CATSRPQGKVPQPQHF	TGTGCCACCAGCAGGCCCCAGGGAAAGGTCCCTCAGCCCCAGCATTTT
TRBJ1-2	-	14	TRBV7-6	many	CASSSESWTAGYTF	TGTGCCAGCAGCTCAGAATCCTGGACAGCCGGCTACACCTTC
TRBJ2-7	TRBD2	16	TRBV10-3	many	CAISESTSGLWYEQYF	TGTGCCATCAGTGAGTCGACTAGCGGGCTGTGGTACGAGCAGTACTTC
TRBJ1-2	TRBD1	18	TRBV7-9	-	CASSFRDRGLQTNYGYTF	TGTGCCAGCAGCTTCCGGGACAGGGGGCTCCAGACTAACTATGGCTACACCTTC
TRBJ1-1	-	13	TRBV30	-	CAWSVFHPSEAFF	TGTGCCTGGAGTGTATTTCACCCGAGTGAAGCTTTCTTT
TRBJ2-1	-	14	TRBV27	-	CASSPGTQNNEQFF	TGTGCCAGCAGTCCAGGGACACAAAACAATGAGCAGTTCTTC
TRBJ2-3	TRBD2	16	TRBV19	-	CASSRRGGVSTDTQYF	TGTGCCAGTAGCCGCCGTGGGGGGGTTAGCACAGATACGCAGTATTTT
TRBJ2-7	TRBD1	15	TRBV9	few	CASSISQGPLYEQYF	TGTGCCAGCAGCATCTCACAGGGGCCCCTCTACGAGCAGTACTTC
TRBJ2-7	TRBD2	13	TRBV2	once	CASGGTTRYEQYF	TGTGCCAGCGGAGGGACTACGCGATACGAGCAGTACTTC
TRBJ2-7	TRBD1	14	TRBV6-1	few	CASRDGTGSYEQYF	TGTGCCAGCAGGGACGGGACAGGGTCGTACGAGCAGTACTTC
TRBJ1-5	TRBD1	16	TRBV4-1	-	CASSQEWAGTDQPQHF	TGCGCCAGCAGCCAAGAGTGGGCAGGGACAGATCAGCCCCAGCATTTT
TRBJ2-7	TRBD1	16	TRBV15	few	CATSTDGYRGAYEQYF	TGTGCCACCAGCACAGACGGATACAGGGGCGCGTACGAGCAGTACTTC
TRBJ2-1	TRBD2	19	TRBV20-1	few	CSARDLALAGRLSYNEQFF	TGCAGTGCTAGAGATTTAGCCCTAGCGGGAAGGTTGTCCTACAATGAGCAGTTCTTC
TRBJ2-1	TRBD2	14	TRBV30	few	CAWSRSGIYNEQFF	TGTGCCTGGAGTAGGAGCGGGATTTACAATGAGCAGTTCTTC
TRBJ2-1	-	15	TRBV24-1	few	CATSDSVRSYNEQFF	TGTGCCACCAGTGATTCCGTTCGCTCCTACAATGAGCAGTTCTTC
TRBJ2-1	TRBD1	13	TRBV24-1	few	CATSRPTGDEQFF	TGTGCCACCAGCCGCCCAACAGGGGATGAGCAGTTCTTC
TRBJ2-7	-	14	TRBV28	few	CASSFLGTPHEQYF	TGTGCCAGCAGTTTTCTGGGGACCCCCCACGAGCAGTACTTC
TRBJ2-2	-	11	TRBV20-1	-	CSARWGGELFF	TGCAGTGCTAGATGGGGGGGGGAGCTGTTTTTT
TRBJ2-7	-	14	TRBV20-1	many	CSARNRSYSYEQYF	TGCAGTGCTAGAAACAGGTCGTACTCCTACGAGCAGTACTTC
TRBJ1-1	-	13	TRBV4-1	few	CASSQDSQAHNTF	TGCGCCAGCAGCCAAGATAGTCAGGCACACAACACGTTT
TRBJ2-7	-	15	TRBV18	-	CASSPGGPQAYEQYF	TGTGCCAGCTCACCCGGAGGACCGCAAGCCTACGAGCAGTACTTC
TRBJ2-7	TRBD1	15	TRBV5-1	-	CASSSSGTGAYEQYF	TGCGCCAGCAGCTCCTCCGGGACAGGGGCCTACGAGCAGTACTTC
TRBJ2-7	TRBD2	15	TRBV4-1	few	CASSQDERGGYEQYF	TGCGCCAGCAGCCAAGACGAGCGGGGGGGCTACGAGCAGTACTTC
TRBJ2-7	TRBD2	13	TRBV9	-	CASSAAGDYEQYF	TGTGCCAGCAGCGCGGCGGGGGACTACGAGCAGTACTTC
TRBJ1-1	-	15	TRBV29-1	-	CSVEHQGDWVTEAFF	TGCAGCGTTGAACATCAGGGTGACTGGGTCACTGAAGCTTTCTTT
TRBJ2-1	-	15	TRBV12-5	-	CTSGLGISSYNEQFF	TGTACTAGTGGTTTGGGGATTAGCTCCTACAATGAGCAGTTCTTC
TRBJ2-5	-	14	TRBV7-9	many	CASSQGGRQETQYF	TGTGCCAGCAGTCAAGGGGGACGTCAAGAGACCCAGTACTTC
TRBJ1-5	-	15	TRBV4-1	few	CASSQGTASNQPQHF	TGCGCCAGCAGCCAAGGGACGGCTTCCAATCAGCCCCAGCATTTT
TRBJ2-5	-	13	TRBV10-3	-	CAISPTAGETQYF	TGTGCCATCAGTCCGACAGCTGGAGAGACCCAGTACTTC
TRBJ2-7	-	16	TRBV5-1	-	CASSLLGDSLSYEQYF	TGCGCCAGCAGCTTGTTAGGGGATAGCCTTTCCTACGAGCAGTACTTC
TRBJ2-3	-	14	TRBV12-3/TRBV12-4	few	CASSRRQITDTQYF	TGTGCCAGCAGTCGTCGTCAAATCACAGATACGCAGTATTTT
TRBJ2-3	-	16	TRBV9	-	CASRVGVGASTDTQYF	TGTGCCAGCAGAGTAGGCGTGGGAGCCAGCACAGATACGCAGTATTTT
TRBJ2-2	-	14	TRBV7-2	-	CASSFIDHTGELFF	TGTGCCAGCAGCTTTATCGACCACACCGGGGAGCTGTTTTTT
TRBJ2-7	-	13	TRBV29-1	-	CSVARGPPYEQYF	TGCAGCGTTGCACGGGGGCCGCCGTACGAGCAGTACTTC
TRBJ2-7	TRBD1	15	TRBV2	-	CASSALGQGPYEQYF	TGTGCCAGCAGTGCCCTGGGACAGGGACCCTACGAGCAGTACTTC
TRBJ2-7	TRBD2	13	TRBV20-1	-	CSALTSGMGWQYF	TGCAGTGCTTTGACTAGCGGGATGGGGTGGCAGTACTTC
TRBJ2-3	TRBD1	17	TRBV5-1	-	CASSLGQGALLGDTQYF	TGCGCCAGCAGCTTGGGGCAGGGGGCCCTCCTAGGGGATACGCAGTATTTT
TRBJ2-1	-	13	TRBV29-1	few	CSITIVEYNEQFF	TGCAGCATAACCATAGTGGAATACAATGAGCAGTTCTTC
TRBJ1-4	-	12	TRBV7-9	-	CASSHGGQLLFF	TGTGCCAGCAGCCACGGGGGCCAGTTGCTGTTTTTT
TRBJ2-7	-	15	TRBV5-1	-	CASSLVGSLSYEQYF	TGCGCCAGCAGCTTGGTTGGCAGTCTCTCCTACGAGCAGTACTTC
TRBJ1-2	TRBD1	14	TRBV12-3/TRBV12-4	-	CASTYDRGLGGYTF	TGTGCCAGCACCTACGACAGGGGGCTGGGAGGCTACACCTTC
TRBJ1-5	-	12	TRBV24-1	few	CATSRGNQPQHF	TGTGCCACCAGTCGTGGAAATCAGCCCCAGCATTTT
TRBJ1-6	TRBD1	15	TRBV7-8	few	CASSPTGSLNSPLHF	TGTGCCAGCAGTCCGACAGGGTCTCTGAATTCACCCCTCCACTTT
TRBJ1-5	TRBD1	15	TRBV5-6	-	CASSLWGRGHQPQHF	TGTGCCAGCAGCCTCTGGGGGAGGGGGCATCAGCCCCAGCATTTT